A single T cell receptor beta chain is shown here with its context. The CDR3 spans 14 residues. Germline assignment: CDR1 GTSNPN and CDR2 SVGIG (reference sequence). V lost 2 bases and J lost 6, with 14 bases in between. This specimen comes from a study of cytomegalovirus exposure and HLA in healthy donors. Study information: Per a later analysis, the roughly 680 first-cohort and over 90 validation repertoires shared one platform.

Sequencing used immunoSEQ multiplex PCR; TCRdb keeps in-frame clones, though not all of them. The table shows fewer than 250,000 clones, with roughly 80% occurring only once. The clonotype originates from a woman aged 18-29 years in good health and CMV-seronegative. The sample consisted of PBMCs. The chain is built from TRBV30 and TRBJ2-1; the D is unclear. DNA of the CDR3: TGTGCCTGGAGTCCGGGCCTAACCACCAATGAGCAGTTCTTC. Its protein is CAWSPGLTTNEQFF.